This TCR beta chain was captured by sequencing in a study of OX40 agonist ivuxolimab in advanced cancers. At the level of the whole study: Ivuxolimab was an agonistic, fully human IgG2 monoclonal antibody directed against OX40 (CD134), a costimulatory receptor. Intravenous ivuxolimab was administered to patients every 2 weeks at six dose levels: 0.01, 0.1, 0.3, 1.5, 3 and 10 mg/kg. Of the roughly 51 patients in dose escalation, approximately 20 had hepatocellular carcinoma, about 15 had melanoma, 9 had renal cell carcinoma and 9 had head and neck cancer. A male proportion of around 80% and a mean age of approximately 55 years, ranging from roughly 23 to 80, were recorded for the dose-escalation cohort. Patients were allowed to have had prior anti-PD-1, anti-PD-L1 or anti-CTLA-4 therapy, and around 40% of the dose-escalation patients had previously received checkpoint inhibitors. Partial responses were achieved by three dose-escalation patients, of whom one had hepatocellular carcinoma and two had cutaneous melanoma. Peripheral TCRbeta sequencing aimed to test whether ivuxolimab altered TCR sequence diversity and caused clonal T-cell expansion. The paper reports the monotherapy dose-escalation portion (N = 52 patients) of the phase I ivuxolimab trial. What the work shows at the level of the full study, not this receptor alone: Low levels of normalized T-cell clonal expansion were also seen in some nonresponding patients. After ivuxolimab, expanded clones were on average more numerous among CD8+ T cells than among CD4+ T cells. Antigen specificity was not determined for the clonally expanded peripheral T cells. Clonal expansion of both CD4+ and CD8+ blood T cells was observed from baseline to week 6 at doses 0.1 to 3.0 mg/kg. In partial responders in the 0.1-3.0 mg/kg groups, normalized peripheral clonal expansion was found to be among the lowest, especially among CD8+ T cells.

To note about this clone: Its binding antigen is unknown. Per-nucleotide qualities are absent, and no much larger clonotype sits a single base away.

The trial excluded patients who had a history of autoimmune disease or were on systemic immunosuppression. Peripheral blood for TCR sequencing was collected from all dose cohorts at baseline, on cycle 4 day 1, and on cycle 7 day 1. The samples were taken from a phase I, first-in-human, multicenter, open-label dose-escalation trial of ivuxolimab. Adults with locally advanced or metastatic melanoma, renal cell carcinoma, hepatocellular carcinoma or head and neck squamous cell carcinoma were enrolled in the trial. CD4+ and CD8+ T cells were sorted separately from peripheral blood before TCR sequencing. For sequencing of the TCRbeta CDR3 region, genomic DNA was extracted from the sorted cells. The immunoSEQ Assay was used for sequencing of TCRbeta CDR3 regions. The table was pulled from immuneACCESS by TCRdb, which kept in-frame rearrangements only. Such tables lose some clones; where checked, under half of the loss comes from unresolved V genes, and the rest has no known cause. This sample comprises 65,000 to 85,000 clones, about 93% of them detected only once. 14% of the sample belongs to the ten largest clones.

CDR1 and CDR2 are read off the germline V gene as MGHRA and YSYEKL. Inclusive of the bounding cysteine and phenylalanine, the CDR3 is 14 residues long. The CDR3 DNA has 42 bases and is translated from base 1. The V and J genes are TRBV4-1 and TRBJ2-5; TRBD1 is a possible D gene, resting on 6 matching bases. The DNA end is more similar to TRBJ2-7, so the J call may be wrong. The clonotype originates from an adult with an advanced solid tumor such as melanoma, head and neck, liver or kidney cancer. Sample: CD4+ or CD8+ T cells sorted from blood, taken in a trial of the OX40 agonist ivuxolimab. The CDR3 has the sequence CASSVRDTAYEQYF. The nucleotide sequence is given as TGCGCCAGCAGCGTCCGGGACACCGCCTACGAGCAGTACTTC.